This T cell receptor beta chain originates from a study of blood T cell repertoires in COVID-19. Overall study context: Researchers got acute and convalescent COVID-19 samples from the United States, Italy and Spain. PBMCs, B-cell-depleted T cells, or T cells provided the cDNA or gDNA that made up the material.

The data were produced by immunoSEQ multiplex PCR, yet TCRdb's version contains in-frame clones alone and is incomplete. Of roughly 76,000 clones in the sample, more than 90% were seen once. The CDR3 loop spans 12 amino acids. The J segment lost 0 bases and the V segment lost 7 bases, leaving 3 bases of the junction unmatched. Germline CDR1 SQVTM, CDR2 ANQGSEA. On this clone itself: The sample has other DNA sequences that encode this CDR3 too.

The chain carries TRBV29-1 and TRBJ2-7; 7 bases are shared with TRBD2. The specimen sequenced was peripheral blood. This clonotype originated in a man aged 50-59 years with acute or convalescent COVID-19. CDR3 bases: TGCAGCGCTCGGACTAGCTCCTACGAGCAGTACTTC. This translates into CSARTSSYEQYF.